These 7 T cell receptor beta chains originate from one sample sequenced in a study of blood T cell repertoires in COVID-19. Profiling relied on immunoSEQ multiplex PCR, and the TCRdb table lists in-frame clones only, not all of them. Seen here are 80,000 to 100,000 clones, approximately 72% observed once, and the top ten hold roughly a quarter. Sequenced: peripheral blood. All receptors derive from a man between 65 and 79 years old with acute or convalescent COVID-19.

The V call is TRBV6-4, the J call TRBJ2-1; 7 bases are shared with TRBD1. The V segment lost 6 bases and the J segment 0 bases; nucleotides outside the gene matches: 5. This CDR3 is built from 15 residues. Germline V gives CDR1 MRHNA, CDR2 SNTAGT. CDR3 amino acids: CASRGDRASYNEQFF. The CDR3 DNA reads TGTGCCAGCAGGGGAGACAGGGCCTCCTACAATGAGCAGTTCTTC.

In DNA, the CDR3 is TGTGCCAGCAGACAGACAGGGGAGGGCACCTACGAGCAGTACTTC. Residues: CASRQTGEGTYEQYF. The V call is TRBV3-1 (or the pseudogene TRBV3-2), the J call TRBJ2-7, with TRBD1 as a possible D gene (8 bases). The CDR3 spans 15 residues. Trimming cost V 6 bases and J 2 bases, with 17 bases left between them. From germline, CDR1 is LGHDT and CDR2 YNNKEL (reference sequence).

Remarks on this clone: A read error is possible here, since a much larger clone lies one base away. The chain employs TRBV5-1 and TRBJ2-7, with 9 bases aligning to TRBD1. Germline V gene data show CDR1 as SGHRS and CDR2 as YFSETQ. CDR3 length equals 14 residues. J was trimmed by 2 bases and V by 4 bases; bases with no gene match: 4. CDR3 sequence: CASSPRTGAYEQYF. The CDR3 DNA is TGCGCCAGCAGCCCGAGGACAGGGGCCTACGAGCAGTACTTC.

The chain uses TRBV28 and TRBJ2-7; TRBD2 agrees at 10 bases. The CDR3 consists of 14 residues. Germline values: CDR1 MDHEN, CDR2 SYDVKM. With V trimmed by 3 bases and J by 4 bases, 3 bases remained unmatched. CDR3 sequence: CASSLLAGAYEQYF. The CDR3 DNA follows: TGTGCCAGCAGTTTGCTAGCGGGAGCTTACGAGCAGTACTTC.

This clone was counted only a few times. This chain joins TRBV9 and TRBJ2-1; 8 positions agree with TRBD1. With V trimmed by 2 bases and J by 3 bases, 10 bases remained unmatched. CDR1 is SGDLS and CDR2 is YYNGEE in the germline V gene. CDR3 size: 17 residues. The CDR3 DNA is TGTGCCAGCAGCGTTCGGTCCCAGGGGGCTAGCTACAATGAGCAGTTCTTC. Its protein is CASSVRSQGASYNEQFF.

This clone was seen a handful of times. This chain joins TRBV30 and TRBJ2-3; a weak D match, TRBD2 (7 bases). Germline loops: CDR1 GTSNPN, CDR2 SVGIG (reference sequence). The V gene lost 0 bases and the J gene lost 4 bases, with 23 bases spanning the gap. The CDR3 extends over 18 amino acids. The CDR3 loop is CAWSVGQGSGRAADTQYF. CDR3 nucleotide sequence: TGTGCCTGGAGTGTAGGGCAGGGGTCTGGGAGGGCCGCAGATACGCAGTATTTT.

The rearrangement uses TRBV5-1 and TRBJ1-2, with D possibly matching TRBD1 (5 bases). Germline CDR1 reads SGHRS; CDR2 reads YFSETQ. Between the trimmed V and J ends, which lost 0 bases and 3 bases, there was a span of 9 bases. The CDR3 is 14 residues long. The CDR3 DNA reads TGCGCCAGCAGCTTGGGCGGCAGGGACTATGGCTACACCTTC. Translated, it gives CASSLGGRDYGYTF.